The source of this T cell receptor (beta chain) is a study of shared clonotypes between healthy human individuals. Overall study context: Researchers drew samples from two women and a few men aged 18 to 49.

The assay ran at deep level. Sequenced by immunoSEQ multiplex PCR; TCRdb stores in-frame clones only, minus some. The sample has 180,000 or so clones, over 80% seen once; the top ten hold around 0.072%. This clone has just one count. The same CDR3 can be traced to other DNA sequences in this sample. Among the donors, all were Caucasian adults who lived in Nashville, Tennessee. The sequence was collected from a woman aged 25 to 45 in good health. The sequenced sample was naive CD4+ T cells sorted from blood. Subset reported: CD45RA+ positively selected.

In DNA form, the CDR3 reads TGCGCCAGCAGCTTGGCCCCAGGGGGTAGCTACGAGCAGTACTTC. Translated, it gives CASSLAPGGSYEQYF. The chain uses TRBV5-1 and TRBJ2-7, with TRBD1 matching 7 bases. CDR3 length: 15 residues. V lost 0 bases and J lost 3; bases outside the gene matches: 6. Germline V gene sequence: CDR1 SGHRS, CDR2 YFSETQ.